This T cell receptor (beta chain) was captured in a study of blood T cells in healthy people across ages. Looking at the study overall: Every two T cells gave about one barcoded beta molecule via template switching. Study outcomes and limitations: Diversity of TCR beta correlated strongly with naive T cell percentage.

Aged roughly 6 to 100, donors were systemically healthy Caucasians from Russia. Alongside a J-beta primer mix, a sample-barcoded 5' primer served in a second PCR lasting about 7 to 12 cycles. Each of the cDNA molecules was tagged by a template-switch adaptor with 12 random nucleotides. TCRdb re-analysed the 5' RACE reads in MiXCR, keeping a single row per CDR3 protein. The sample holds 1.4 million to 1.5 million distinct CDR3 sequences; approximately 38% are singletons and the top ten take under 8%. This clonotype was seen more than once but under ten times. What it recognizes is unknown. The CDR3 extends over 14 amino acids. Germline V gene lookup returns CDR1 LNHDA and CDR2 SQIVND (reference sequence). V lost 5 bases and J lost 9; bases outside the gene matches: 6.

Sequencing was done on a sample of blood. The chain recombines TRBV19 with TRBJ2-1; 11 bases match TRBD2. This receptor was obtained from a woman under 30 in good health. The CDR3 is CASSLASGRPEQFF. In DNA form, the CDR3 reads TGTGCCAGTAGTCTCGCTAGCGGGAGGCCTGAGCAGTTCTTC.